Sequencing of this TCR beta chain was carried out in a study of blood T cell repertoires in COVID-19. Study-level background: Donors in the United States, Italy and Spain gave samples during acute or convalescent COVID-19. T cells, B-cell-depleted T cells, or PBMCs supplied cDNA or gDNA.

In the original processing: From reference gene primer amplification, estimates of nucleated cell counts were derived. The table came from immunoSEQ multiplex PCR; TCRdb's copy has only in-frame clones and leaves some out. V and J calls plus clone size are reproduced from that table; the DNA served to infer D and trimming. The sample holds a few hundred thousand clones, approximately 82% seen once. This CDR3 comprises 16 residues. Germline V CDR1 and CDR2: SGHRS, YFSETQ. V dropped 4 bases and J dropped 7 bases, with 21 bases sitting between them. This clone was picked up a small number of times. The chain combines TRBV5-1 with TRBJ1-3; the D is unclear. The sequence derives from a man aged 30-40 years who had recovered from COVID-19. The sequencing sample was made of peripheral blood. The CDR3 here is CASSPEGPNFGNTIYF. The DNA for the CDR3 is TGCGCCAGCAGCCCGGAGGGCCCAAACTTCGGGAACACCATATATTTT.